This record concerns one T cell receptor beta chain sequence. This CDR3 spans 13 amino acids. Germline loops: CDR1 LNHDA, CDR2 SQIVND (reference sequence). Trimming left V 4 bases short and J 2 bases short, with 5 bases between. These data come from a study of blood T cell repertoires in COVID-19. The protocol was immunoSEQ multiplex PCR, while the TCRdb copy is restricted to in-frame clones and leaves out a portion. The sample has 52,000 or so clones; roughly 87% are singletons. Material: peripheral blood. The chain links TRBV19 to TRBJ2-2; D remains ambiguous. The sequence was collected from a human donor in a cohort sampled during active COVID-19. The CDR3 loop reads CASSSVNTGELFF. The CDR3 nucleotides read TGTGCCAGTAGTAGCGTTAACACCGGGGAGCTGTTTTTT.